Included here is one T cell receptor beta chain sequence, with context. The sample originates from a study of CD8 T cells in Susac syndrome. From blood CD8+ and CD4+ T cells, the TCR beta chain was sequenced. The RNA input was about 0.5 to 1 ug, and it was reverse transcribed with random hexamers. Amplification of the TCR beta CDR3 was carried out by immunoSEQ multiplex PCR, which spanned a total of 54 Vbeta and 13 Jbeta segments. TCRdb ran MiXCR on the immunoSEQ multiplex PCR reads and lists one entry per CDR3 protein. The profile shows 170,000 or so distinct CDR3 sequences, around 94% of them singletons. Germline values: CDR1 LNHDA, CDR2 SQIVND (reference sequence). V gave up 4 bases and J gave up 6 bases, with 10 bases separating them. The CDR3 is made up of 13 amino acids.

The specimen sequenced was CD4+ T cells from PBMCs. This rearrangement joins TRBV19 to TRBJ1-5, with D tentatively TRBD1 (6 bases). The sequence was obtained from a human donor with Susac syndrome. CDR3 in DNA: TGTGCCAGTAGTACAGGGGTTAGTCAGCCCCAGCATTTT. It specifies CASSTGVSQPQHF. The full variable domain, its missing parts supplied by reference TRBV19 and TRBJ1-5, is DGGITQSPKYLFRKEGQNVTLSCEQNLNHDAMYWYRQDPGQGLRLIYYSQIVNDFQKGDIAEGYSVSREKKESFPLTVTSAQKNPTAFYLCASSTGVSQPQHFGDGTRLSIL.